This T cell receptor beta chain was captured in a study of blood T cell repertoires in COVID-19. On the study more broadly: T cells, B-cell-depleted T cells, or PBMCs supplied cDNA or gDNA.

The CDR3 runs 14 residues. Germline loops: CDR1 SGHRS, CDR2 YFSETQ. J was trimmed by 5 bases and V by 4 bases; bases with no gene match: 2. Here immunoSEQ multiplex PCR was the method, and the copy in TCRdb shows in-frame clones only, minus some. Among over 120,000 clones, about 80% were seen once, and the ten largest hold roughly 3%. Sequenced material: peripheral blood. This receptor was identified in a woman aged 80 or over with acute or convalescent COVID-19. This chain joins TRBV5-1 and TRBJ1-4; 10 positions match TRBD1. The CDR3 DNA sequence: TGCGCCAGCAGCCAGGGACAGGGGAATGAAAAACTGTTTTTT. It codes for CASSQGQGNEKLFF.